This T cell receptor beta chain was retrieved from a study of early T cells in non-severe SARS-CoV-2 infection. As for the study in general: Sequencing of unsorted whole blood was done on bulk RNA, leaving chains unpaired.

Unique molecular identifier tags were affixed to discrete cDNA molecules. TCRdb itself ran the 5' RACE reads through MiXCR, one entry per CDR3 protein. In the table there are approximately 79,000 distinct CDR3 sequences, about 13% of which are singletons. This clonotype was observed a handful of times. What it binds is not known. The study's findings and limits: CD4 and private specificities were missed by VDJdb matching, which favored anti-spike CD8 responses.

The TCR comes from an adult who was a healthcare worker with PCR-confirmed SARS-CoV-2 infection or an uninfected control (not recorded which). Sequencing was performed on whole blood.

This chain's CDR3 is CASSSLAGENNEQFF. In DNA form, the CDR3 reads TGTGCCAGCAGTAGTCTAGCCGGGGAAAACAATGAGCAGTTCTTC. The V gene is TRBV6-4, the J gene TRBJ2-1, with a weak D call TRBD2 (5 bases). There are 15 residues in the CDR3. The germline V and J ends were trimmed by 5 bases and 5 bases, with 16 bases remaining between them. CDR1 and CDR2 from the germline V gene are MRHNA and SNTAGT.